These 23 T cell receptor beta chains share one sample of origin, sequenced in a study of blood T cell repertoires in COVID-19. The method was immunoSEQ multiplex PCR; TCRdb's version includes in-frame clones alone and lacks a portion of them. Here the sample spans approximately 380,000 clones, 85% being singletons. Sequenced sample: peripheral blood. These receptors were obtained from a woman between 18 and 29 years old with acute or convalescent COVID-19.

The chain combines TRBV3-1 (or the pseudogene TRBV3-2) with TRBJ1-4; 10 bases fit TRBD1. CDR3 length: 14 residues. Trimming took 4 bases from V and 7 from J; bases not matched to a gene: 3. Germline V gene lookup returns CDR1 LGHDT and CDR2 YNNKEL (reference sequence). In DNA form, the CDR3 reads TGTGCCAGCAGCCGACAGGGGGCAGGTGAAAAACTGTTTTTT. Protein product: CASSRQGAGEKLFF.

The rearrangement joins TRBV5-1 to TRBJ1-1; D gene unclear. The CDR3 extends over 14 amino acids. V was trimmed by 4 bases and J by 1 base, leaving 11 bases between them. Germline V gene sequence: CDR1 SGHRS, CDR2 YFSETQ. The CDR3 here is CASSQAVGNTEAFF. In DNA, the CDR3 is TGCGCCAGCAGCCAGGCCGTGGGGAACACTGAAGCTTTCTTT.

The chain carries TRBV10-2 and TRBJ2-3, with D maybe TRBD2 (5 bases). The germline CDR1 and CDR2 sequences are WSHSY and SAAADI. The CDR3 totals 16 residues. Trimming removed 0 bases at V and 2 bases at J, with 12 bases between. The CDR3 DNA reads TGCGCCAGCAGTGAGTCTAGGGCTAGCACCACAGATACGCAGTATTTT. Protein sequence: CASSESRASTTDTQYF.

The chain uses TRBV19 and TRBJ1-5; D is perhaps TRBD1 (6 bases). The CDR3 loop spans 12 amino acids. CDR1 and CDR2 from the germline V gene are LNHDA and SQIVND (reference sequence). V gave up 8 bases and J gave up 3 bases, with 8 bases separating them. The CDR3 nucleotides read TGTGCCAGTGACAGGCCCAATCAGCCCCAGCATTTT. Translated, it gives CASDRPNQPQHF.

This clone was detected once. The chain is built from TRBV18 and TRBJ2-4; the D gene is possibly TRBD1 (6 bases). This CDR3 comprises 15 residues. Per germline, CDR1 KGHSH and CDR2 LQKENI. V lost 2 bases and J 0 bases, leaving 8 bases between the germline ends. The CDR3 here is CASSPLGGAKNIQYF. In nucleotides, the CDR3 is TGTGCCAGCTCACCATTAGGGGGAGCCAAAAACATTCAGTACTTC.

The genes are TRBV9 and TRBJ2-2, with 8 bases identical to TRBD2. Germline V gene lookup returns CDR1 SGDLS and CDR2 YYNGEE. This CDR3 has 16 residues. Losses at the gene ends were 0 bases for V and 1 base for J; bases not matched to a gene: 2. In nucleotides, the CDR3 is TGTGCCAGCAGCGTAGGCCTAGCGGGGAACACCGGGGAGCTGTTTTTT. Its protein product is CASSVGLAGNTGELFF.

The V call is TRBV7-2, the J call TRBJ1-5; TRBD1 matches at 7 bases. With V trimmed by 6 bases and J by 0 bases, 5 bases remained unmatched. CDR1 SGHTA and CDR2 FQGNSA come from the germline V gene. The CDR3 contains 15 residues. Written as DNA, the CDR3 is TGTGCCAGCAGTCCAGGGGGATCTAGCAATCAGCCCCAGCATTTT. This encodes CASSPGGSSNQPQHF.

Here the CDR3 reads CAWTHGTTIDEQYF. CDR3 sequence (DNA): TGTGCCTGGACCCACGGGACTACAATCGACGAGCAGTACTTC. V is TRBV30 and J is TRBJ2-7; TRBD2 matches 7 bases. The CDR3 loop spans 14 amino acids. V shed 4 bases and J 5 bases; nucleotides not matched to a gene: 11. CDR1 is GTSNPN, CDR2 SVGIG, per germline (reference sequence).

This chain links TRBV20-1 with TRBJ2-1, with 7 nucleotides matching TRBD1. CDR3 size: 11 residues. V shed 5 bases and J 16 bases; nucleotides not matched to a gene: 11. CDR1 and CDR2 (germline): DFQATT, SNEGSKA (reference sequence). CDR3: CSAPSAGGGFF. In DNA, the CDR3 is TGCAGTGCTCCCTCCGCAGGGGGTGGATTCTTC.

A single count supports this clone. This chain uses TRBV5-3 with TRBJ2-6; TRBD1 agrees at 7 bases. TRBV5-3 qualifies as an ORF whose function is uncertain. This CDR3 has 17 amino acids. The trim removed 7 bases at V and 1 base at J, leaving 11 bases unmatched. The CDR3 sequence is CARGHNRGLSGANVLTF. The CDR3 DNA follows: TGTGCCAGAGGCCATAACAGGGGATTATCTGGGGCCAACGTCCTGACTTTC.

The chain combines TRBV20-1 with TRBJ2-3; 8 bases fit TRBD2. Germline-derived CDR1 and CDR2 are DFQATT and SNEGSKA (reference sequence). The junction had 2 bases not matched to a gene; V was cut back by 3 bases and J by 0 bases. The CDR3 runs to 14 residues. CDR3 protein: CSASLAGSTDTQYF. CDR3 in DNA: TGCAGTGCTAGTTTAGCGGGGAGCACAGATACGCAGTATTTT.

The chain carries TRBV5-4 and TRBJ2-5; TRBD2 aligns across 7 bases. Germline assignment: CDR1 SGHNT and CDR2 YYREEE (reference sequence). The CDR3 is 14 residues long. Trimming took 7 bases from V and 1 from J; bases not matched to a gene: 7. As DNA, the CDR3 is TGTGCCAGCCGGTTAGCGGGCATCCAAGAGACCCAGTACTTC. Amino acid sequence: CASRLAGIQETQYF.

The chain links TRBV25-1 to TRBJ1-5; no clear D gene. V lost 2 bases to trimming and J lost 4 bases, with 9 bases between them. The length of the CDR3 is 14 residues. The germline gives CDR1 MGHDK, CDR2 SYGVNS. The CDR3 loop is CASSEGQANQPQHF. The CDR3 nucleotides read TGTGCCAGCAGTGAAGGCCAGGCAAATCAGCCCCAGCATTTT.

V is TRBV28 and J is TRBJ2-7, with D perhaps TRBD2 (6 bases). Looked up from germline, CDR1 is MDHEN and CDR2 is SYDVKM. V was clipped by 3 bases and J by 13 bases, with 16 bases between them. This CDR3 contains 12 residues. The CDR3: CASSFAGSSFYF. CDR3 DNA sequence: TGTGCCAGCAGTTTTGCGGGGTCCAGCTTTTACTTC.

The V and J genes are TRBV20-1 and TRBJ1-5; 7 nucleotides agree with TRBD1. This CDR3 spans 15 amino acids. CDR1 DFQATT and CDR2 SNEGSKA come from the germline V gene (reference sequence). The V and J ends lost 3 bases and 2 bases, in that order; junction bases with no gene match: 7. CDR3 amino acids: CSASSGTVGNQPQHF. The CDR3 bases are TGCAGTGCTAGTTCTGGGACAGTAGGCAATCAGCCCCAGCATTTT.

The chain employs TRBV28 and TRBJ2-1, with D maybe TRBD1 (6 bases). V was trimmed by 2 bases and J by 9 bases, leaving 8 bases between them. CDR3 length: 12 residues. Germline loops: CDR1 MDHEN, CDR2 SYDVKM. The CDR3 spells CASSLGGTEQFF. CDR3 nucleotides: TGTGCCAGCAGTTTAGGGGGCACTGAGCAGTTCTTC.

This clone was detected only once. The chain uses TRBV9 and TRBJ2-3, with a weak D call TRBD2 (7 bases). This CDR3 region has 16 residues. In germline, CDR1 is SGDLS, CDR2 YYNGEE. Trimming took 0 bases from V and 3 from J, leaving 14 bases between them. The CDR3 protein is CASSVGVGGQTDTQYF. DNA for the CDR3: TGTGCCAGCAGCGTAGGGGTCGGGGGGCAAACAGATACGCAGTATTTT. Variable domain in full (rest from reference TRBV9 and TRBJ2-3): DSGVTQTPKHLITATGQRVTLRCSPRSGDLSVYWYQQSLDQGLQFLIQYYNGEERAKGNILERFSAQQFPDLHSELNLSSLELGDSALYFCASSVGVGGQTDTQYFGPGTRLTVL.

The chain employs TRBV5-1 and TRBJ2-1; tentative D call: TRBD2 (5 bases). This CDR3 has 14 amino acids. Trimming left V 0 bases short and J 7 bases short, with 11 bases between. CDR1 and CDR2 (germline): SGHRS, YFSETQ. CDR3 sequence (DNA): TGCGCCAGCAGCTTGGTTCTGACGGGGAATGAGCAGTTCTTC. It encodes CASSLVLTGNEQFF.

In DNA, the CDR3 is TGTGCCAGCAGACGGACAGGGTCAAGCAATCAGCCCCAGCATTTT. Translating it yields CASRRTGSSNQPQHF. The chain is built from TRBV6-5 and TRBJ1-5; the match to TRBD1 covers 8 bases. The CDR3 has 15 amino acids. V gave up 6 bases and J gave up 1 base; unmatched junction bases: 5. Germline loops: CDR1 MNHEY, CDR2 SVGAGI.

A word on this clone: Germline is not matched at one junction end, which may reflect a read error. This chain connects TRBV27 to TRBJ1-6; D gene uncertain. This CDR3 spans 8 amino acids. CDR1 and CDR2 (germline): MNHEY, SMNVEV (reference sequence). The CDR3 coding sequence is TGTGCCAGCAGTTTAATTCGCTTT. Encoded protein: CASSLIRF.

V usage is TRBV28 and J usage is TRBJ1-1; 8 positions match TRBD1. This CDR3 is 17 amino acids long. Germline assignment: CDR1 MDHEN and CDR2 SYDVKM. J was trimmed by 4 bases and V by 6 bases; bases with no gene match: 16. CDR3 loop: CASSELRTGFLPTEAFF. CDR3 DNA sequence: TGTGCCAGCAGCGAACTACGGACAGGGTTTCTTCCCACTGAAGCTTTCTTT.

The chain employs TRBV29-1 and TRBJ2-3, with D perhaps matching TRBD1 (7 bases). Germline CDR1 is SQVTM and CDR2 is ANQGSEA. This CDR3 has 15 residues. V dropped 1 base and J dropped 2 bases, with 13 bases sitting between them. The CDR3 bases are TGCAGCGTTGAAGGGGACAGCGGGTACACAGATACGCAGTATTTT. Translated, it gives CSVEGDSGYTDTQYF.

The chain is built from TRBV4-2 and TRBJ2-1; 12 bases align to TRBD1. This CDR3 spans 21 amino acids. Germline CDR1 and CDR2: LGHNA and YNFKEQ. V shed 4 bases and J 4 bases; nucleotides not matched to a gene: 20. The CDR3 DNA reads TGTGCCAGCAGCCCAGCTACGCGCGGGACAGGGGGCGGTTCTCTATACAATGAGCAGTTCTTC. This translates into CASSPATRGTGGGSLYNEQFF.